One sample yielded the 13 T cell receptor beta chains listed below, sequenced in a study of multiple sclerosis patients with progressive multifocal leukoencephalopathy. Time point specified: 6 months of natalizumab therapy. The table came from immunoSEQ multiplex PCR; TCRdb's copy has only in-frame clones and leaves some out. Here the sample spans some 30,000 clones, under 90% being singletons. Specimen: PBMCs, collected from a patient treated with natalizumab. Every receptor here comes from a human donor with multiple sclerosis.

V gene TRBV10-1 combines with J gene TRBJ2-1, with TRBD2 identical over 7 bases. This CDR3 comprises 17 residues. With 0 bases clipped from V and 1 base from J, the junction kept 6 bases outside the gene matches. Per the germline V gene, CDR1 is WNHNN and CDR2 is SYGVQD (reference sequence). As DNA, the CDR3 is TGCGCCAGCAGTGAGTCGATAAGCGGGGCGTCCTACAATGAGCAGTTCTTC. Residues: CASSESISGASYNEQFF.

The chain links TRBV14 to TRBJ1-5; D is unresolved. The V gene lost 2 bases and the J gene lost 0 bases, with 2 bases spanning the gap. The CDR3 contains 13 residues. The germline gives CDR1 SGHDN, CDR2 FVKESK. CDR3 nucleotides: TGTGCCAGCAGCCAAAATAGCAATCAGCCCCAGCATTTT. Its translation is CASSQNSNQPQHF.

This chain uses TRBV28 with TRBJ2-3; 10 positions agree with TRBD1. CDR1 is MDHEN, CDR2 SYDVKM, per germline. This CDR3 contains 13 residues. The trim removed 8 bases at V and 4 bases at J, leaving 3 bases unmatched. The chain's CDR3 is CASRTGGPDTQYF. The CDR3 region has the DNA TGTGCCAGCCGGACAGGGGGTCCAGATACGCAGTATTTT.

V is TRBV28 and J is TRBJ2-1; 8 positions match TRBD2. V was pared by 5 bases and J by 12 bases, with 18 bases of the junction left unmatched. CDR3 length equals 16 residues. In germline, CDR1 is MDHEN, CDR2 SYDVKM. The CDR3 nucleotides are TGTGCCAGCAGTCCCCCGGGCGGGAGGTTCTCACAAGGGCAGTTCTTC. Translation gives CASSPPGGRFSQGQFF.

The chain joins TRBV7-2 to TRBJ2-3, with 15 bases fitting TRBD2. There are 16 residues in the CDR3. Germline lookup yields CDR1 SGHTA and CDR2 FQGNSA. V trimming: 0 bases; J trimming: 10 bases; junction bases outside the gene matches: 5. CDR3 sequence: CASSLAGTSGRRSQYF. For the CDR3, the DNA is TGTGCCAGCAGCTTAGCCGGGACTAGCGGGAGGCGGTCGCAGTATTTT.

The rearrangement links TRBV7-9 to TRBJ2-3; D perhaps matches TRBD2 (7 bases). The germline V gene encodes CDR1 SEHNR and CDR2 FQNEAQ (reference sequence). The CDR3 length is 17 residues. Trimming left V 5 bases short and J 8 bases short, with 26 bases between. The CDR3 spells CASSLIFFRGDKGTQYF. CDR3 DNA sequence: TGTGCCAGCAGCCTGATCTTCTTTCGGGGGGACAAGGGTACGCAGTATTTT.

This clone was picked up one time. V and J are TRBV7-9 and TRBJ2-1, with D possibly being TRBD1 (6 bases). Trimming pared 5 bases from V and 7 bases from J, leaving 9 bases between. CDR3 length: 12 amino acids. CDR1 and CDR2 (germline): SEHNR, FQNEAQ (reference sequence). CDR3 coding DNA: TGTGCCAGCAGCCAACAGGGAAATGAGCAGTTCTTC. Translating gives CASSQQGNEQFF.

V and J are TRBV5-1 and TRBJ2-1, with 11 bases matching TRBD2. This CDR3 has 15 amino acids. Germline values: CDR1 SGHRS, CDR2 YFSETQ. The J segment lost 8 bases and the V segment lost 1 base, leaving 5 bases of the junction unmatched. Here the CDR3 reads CASSLLLAGVDEQFF. The CDR3 DNA sequence: TGCGCCAGCAGCTTGTTACTAGCGGGAGTCGATGAGCAGTTCTTC.

The J gene is TRBJ2-1, the V gene TRBV27; TRBD2 might be the D (5 bases). This CDR3 comprises 14 residues. The germline V and J ends were trimmed by 4 bases and 1 base, with 8 bases remaining between them. Per the germline V gene, CDR1 is MNHEY and CDR2 is SMNVEV (reference sequence). In nucleotides, the CDR3 is TGTGCCAGCAGTTCCCCGGGATCCTACAATGAGCAGTTCTTC. Its protein product is CASSSPGSYNEQFF.

The chain couples TRBV2 to TRBJ2-1, with D perhaps TRBD2 (6 bases). V lost 6 bases and J lost 5, with 11 bases in between. The CDR3 covers 13 residues. In germline, CDR1 is SNHLY, CDR2 FYNNEI. The chain's CDR3 is CASRPGGDNEQFF. CDR3 in DNA: TGTGCCAGCAGACCTGGCGGGGACAATGAGCAGTTCTTC.

V and J are TRBV7-9 and TRBJ1-4; the D gene is possibly TRBD1 (5 bases). V shed 4 bases and J shed 8 bases, with 14 bases lying between them. The CDR3 is made up of 14 amino acids. Per the germline V gene, CDR1 is SEHNR and CDR2 is FQNEAQ (reference sequence). The CDR3 spells CASSSGGAYEKLFF. The CDR3 bases are TGTGCCAGCAGCTCGGGGGGTGCTTACGAAAAACTGTTTTTT.

The chain carries TRBV19 and TRBJ2-7; the match to TRBD2 covers 11 bases. The J segment lost 6 bases and the V segment lost 1 base, leaving 20 bases of the junction unmatched. The CDR3 sequence is 20 residues long. Germline values: CDR1 LNHDA, CDR2 SQIVND (reference sequence). In DNA, the CDR3 is TGTGCCAGTAGTATAGTATCGACTAGCGGGGAGGGGGACTACGTTTTCGAGCAGTACTTC. It specifies CASSIVSTSGEGDYVFEQYF.

This sequence joins TRBV19 and TRBJ2-1, with D unresolved. Germline CDR1 and CDR2: LNHDA and SQIVND (reference sequence). V lost 1 base and J lost 0, with 7 bases in between. The CDR3 has 15 amino acids. The CDR3 DNA sequence: TGTGCCAGTAGTATAGTGCAAAGCTCCTACAATGAGCAGTTCTTC. The encoded protein is CASSIVQSSYNEQFF.